This T cell receptor (beta chain) was sequenced in a study of T cells in Graves' hyperthyroidism and ophthalmopathy. This clonotype was found a few times. Antigen: not known. Trimming left V 1 base short and J 4 bases short, with 10 bases between. This CDR3 is built from 13 residues. In germline, CDR1 is SQVTM, CDR2 ANQGSEA. Using RNA transcripts as the source, TCR beta CDR3 regions were amplified. A first-round RT-PCR of the TCR CDR3 used the HTBI primer set. In TCRdb, the multiplex PCR reads were re-called with MiXCR into one record per CDR3 protein. Of over 500,000 distinct CDR3 sequences listed, 15% to 20% are singletons. Findings and caveats of the study: Model predictions of ophthalmopathy came a median about six months before onset.

The chain joins TRBV29-1 to TRBJ1-2; D ambiguous. The sequenced sample consisted of blood. This receptor was taken from a woman younger than 45 with Graves' ophthalmopathy. CDR3 in DNA: TGCAGCGTTGAAGGGGGAGCTGCCTATGGCTACACCTTC. It translates to CSVEGGAAYGYTF.